One sample yielded the 15 T cell receptor beta chains listed below, sequenced in a study of CD4 T cells in relation to SARS-CoV-2 and coronaviruses. Before the COVID-19 pandemic, during about 2010-2019, CD4+ T cells were taken from unexposed donors. CD4+ T cells were isolated from the cells after 10 days of culture. Generated by immunoSEQ multiplex PCR, the TCRdb table keeps only in-frame clones and is missing some. The data show about 22,000 clones, 76% seen once. These receptors' targets are unknown. The sample was CD4+ T cells from PBMCs, cultured in vitro. These TCRs come from a human donor in good health.

CDR3 nucleotides: TGTGCCAGCAGTGCTAAGAGGACTAGCTCCTACAATGAGCAGTTCTTC. Amino acid sequence: CASSAKRTSSYNEQFF. The rearrangement joins TRBV25-1 to TRBJ2-1, with 7 positions matching TRBD2. The germline gives CDR1 MGHDK, CDR2 SYGVNS. J gave up 0 bases and V 4 bases, and 6 bases lay outside the gene matches. The CDR3 sequence is 16 residues long.

The rearrangement links TRBV12-3 or TRBV12-4 to TRBJ2-7, with D hard to call. Trimming cost V 1 base and J 3 bases, with 7 bases left between them. The CDR3 length is 13 residues. The CDR3 DNA is TGTGCCAGCAGTTTAGGGGCGTACTACGAGCAGTACTTC. Protein product: CASSLGAYYEQYF.

This sequence joins TRBV7-3 and TRBJ2-3; perhaps TRBD1 as D (5 bases). Trimming took off 6 bases at V and 5 bases at J, with 12 bases between the two ends. In germline, CDR1 is SGHTA, CDR2 FQGTGA. The CDR3 sequence is 13 residues long. DNA for the CDR3: TGTGCCAGCAGTTTCCAAGGGGTAGATACGCAGTATTTT. It yields the protein CASSFQGVDTQYF.

The chain uses TRBV2 and TRBJ2-3, with D hard to call. Germline CDR1 SNHLY, CDR2 FYNNEI. The CDR3 runs 15 residues. V lost 2 bases and J 0 bases, leaving 9 bases between the germline ends. CDR3 in DNA: TGTGCCAGCAGTGAATGGAATCGTAGCACAGATACGCAGTATTTT. Translated, it gives CASSEWNRSTDTQYF.

This clone occurred once. No DNA is shown, since the ends of the CDR3 on it are uncertain; the CDR3 is the one TCRdb lists. The chain links TRBV21-1 to TRBJ2-4; the listed D gene, TRBD2, was not tested against the DNA. TRBV21-1 is marked as a pseudogene. 17 amino acids form the CDR3, both terminal residues included. This CDR3 is CASSKVWGEGAKNIQYF.

This chain links TRBV19 with TRBJ1-1, with D unresolved. Germline CDR1 is LNHDA and CDR2 is SQIVND (reference sequence). V was shortened by 7 bases and J by 6 bases, with 9 bases between the two germline ends. This CDR3 spans 11 amino acids. CDR3 sequence: CASMGPAEAFF. The DNA of the CDR3 is TGTGCCAGTATGGGCCCCGCTGAAGCTTTCTTT.

The chain couples TRBV19 to TRBJ2-1; 8 bases are a match to TRBD1. Germline trimming cut 1 base from V and 5 bases from J; bases unmatched to any gene: 1. The CDR3 runs 14 residues. CDR1 is LNHDA, CDR2 SQIVND, per germline (reference sequence). CDR3 nucleotide sequence: TGTGCCAGTAGTATAGCGGGACAGGACAATGAGCAGTTCTTC. Translation: CASSIAGQDNEQFF.

This clone has only a few counts. The chain recombines TRBV20-1 with TRBJ1-1; D is unclear. The ends were cut back, 3 bases at V and 7 bases at J, with 9 bases in the middle. Germline CDR1 is DFQATT and CDR2 is SNEGSKA (reference sequence). The CDR3 consists of 11 residues. Here the CDR3 reads CSASSANEAFF. The DNA for the CDR3 is TGCAGTGCTAGTAGTGCGAATGAAGCTTTCTTT.

The chain couples TRBV4-1 to TRBJ2-6; 10 nucleotides line up with TRBD1. Germline assignment: CDR1 MGHRA and CDR2 YSYEKL. The CDR3 loop spans 18 amino acids. V trimming: 2 bases; J trimming: 4 bases; junction bases outside the gene matches: 8. The CDR3 coding sequence is TGCGCCAGCAGCCAATCGACAGGGGGCGCGGGAGGGGCCAACGTCCTGACTTTC. This encodes CASSQSTGGAGGANVLTF.

A few counts support this clone. The rearrangement links TRBV6-1 to TRBJ1-6, with D maybe TRBD1 (6 bases). This CDR3 has 16 residues. Between the trimmed V and J ends, which lost 2 bases and 6 bases, there was a span of 14 bases. The germline V gene encodes CDR1 MNHNS and CDR2 SASEGT. The CDR3 loop reads CASSEFGGQSNSPLHF. CDR3 DNA sequence: TGTGCCAGCAGTGAATTCGGGGGGCAGTCTAATTCACCCCTCCACTTT.

This clone was seen a handful of times. The rearrangement uses TRBV3-1 (or the pseudogene TRBV3-2) and TRBJ2-5; D not resolved. V dropped 0 bases and J dropped 5 bases, with 10 bases sitting between them. Germline V gives CDR1 LGHDT, CDR2 YNNKEL (reference sequence). This CDR3 comprises 14 residues. The chain's CDR3 is CASSQDVRSETQYF. The CDR3 bases are TGTGCCAGCAGCCAAGATGTAAGGTCGGAGACCCAGTACTTC.

The chain joins TRBV3-1 (or the pseudogene TRBV3-2) to TRBJ1-6; D is ambiguous. V gave up 1 base and J gave up 14 bases, with 12 bases separating them. CDR3 size: 13 residues. Germline loops: CDR1 LGHDT, CDR2 YNNKEL (reference sequence). CDR3 sequence: CASSQGEIPTLHF. In DNA form, the CDR3 reads TGTGCCAGCAGCCAAGGGGAGATCCCCACCCTCCACTTT.

The rearrangement links TRBV6-5 to TRBJ2-1; possible D gene TRBD2, 5 bases. The CDR3 loop spans 13 amino acids. V was clipped by 2 bases and J by 9 bases, with 11 bases between them. Germline assignment: CDR1 MNHEY and CDR2 SVGAGI. The CDR3 is CASSYPGRGEQFF. CDR3 DNA sequence: TGTGCCAGCAGTTACCCGGGGAGAGGTGAGCAGTTCTTC.

This chain joins TRBV7-3 and TRBJ2-5; 8 nucleotides line up with TRBD1. V was pared by 8 bases and J by 2 bases, with 4 bases of the junction left unmatched. This CDR3 is built from 13 residues. Germline V CDR1 and CDR2: SGHTA, FQGTGA. CDR3 protein: CASARDRQETQYF. In nucleotides, the CDR3 is TGTGCCAGCGCACGGGACAGGCAAGAGACCCAGTACTTC.

This clone was counted between two and nine times. This chain uses TRBV5-4 with TRBJ2-3, with 12 bases that match TRBD2. Germline CDR1 reads SGHNT; CDR2 reads YYREEE (reference sequence). V was pared by 5 bases and J by 6 bases, with 7 bases of the junction left unmatched. The CDR3 sequence is 15 residues long. The CDR3 here is CASRSGTSGYDTQYF. As DNA, the CDR3 is TGTGCCAGCAGGTCCGGGACTAGCGGGTACGATACGCAGTATTTT.